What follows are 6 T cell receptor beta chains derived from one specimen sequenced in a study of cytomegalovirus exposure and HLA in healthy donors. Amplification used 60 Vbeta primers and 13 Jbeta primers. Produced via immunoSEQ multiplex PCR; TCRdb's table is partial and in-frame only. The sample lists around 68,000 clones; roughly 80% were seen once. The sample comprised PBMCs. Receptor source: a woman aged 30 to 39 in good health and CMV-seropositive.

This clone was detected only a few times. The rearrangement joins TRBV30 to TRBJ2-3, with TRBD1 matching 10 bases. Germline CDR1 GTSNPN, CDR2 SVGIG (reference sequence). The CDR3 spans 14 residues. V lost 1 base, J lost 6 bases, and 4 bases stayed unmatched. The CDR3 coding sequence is TGTGCCTGGAGTGGGACAGGGGGTCTGGATACGCAGTATTTT. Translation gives CAWSGTGGLDTQYF.

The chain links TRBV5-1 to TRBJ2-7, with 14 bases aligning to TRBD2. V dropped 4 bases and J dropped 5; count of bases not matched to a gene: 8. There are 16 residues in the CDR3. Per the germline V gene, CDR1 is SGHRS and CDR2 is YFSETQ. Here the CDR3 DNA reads TGCGCCAGCAGCAGGGGACTAGCGGGAGATATCCACGAGCAGTACTTC. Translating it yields CASSRGLAGDIHEQYF.

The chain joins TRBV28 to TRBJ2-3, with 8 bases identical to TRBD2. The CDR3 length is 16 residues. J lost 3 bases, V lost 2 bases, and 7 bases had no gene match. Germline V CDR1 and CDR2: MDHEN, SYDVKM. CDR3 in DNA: TGTGCCAGCAGTTTAAGCGTCGGGGGGGGGACAGATACGCAGTATTTT. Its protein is CASSLSVGGGTDTQYF.

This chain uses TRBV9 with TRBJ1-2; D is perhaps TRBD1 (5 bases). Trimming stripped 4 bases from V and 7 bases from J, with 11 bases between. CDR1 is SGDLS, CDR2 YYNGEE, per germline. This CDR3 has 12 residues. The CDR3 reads CASSQDGGGYTF. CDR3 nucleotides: TGTGCCAGCAGCCAAGACGGGGGTGGCTACACCTTC.

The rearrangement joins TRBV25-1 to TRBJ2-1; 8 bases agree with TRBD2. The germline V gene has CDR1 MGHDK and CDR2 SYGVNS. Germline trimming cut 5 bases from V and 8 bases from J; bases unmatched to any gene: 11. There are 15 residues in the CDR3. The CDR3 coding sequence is TGTGCCAGCAGTTCCCTAGCGGGTACTGGGGATGAGCAGTTCTTC. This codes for CASSSLAGTGDEQFF. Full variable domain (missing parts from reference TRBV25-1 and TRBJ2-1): EADIYQTPRYLVIGTGKKITLECSQTMGHDKMYWYQQDPGMELHLIHYSYGVNSTEKGDLSSESTVSRIRTEHFPLTLESARPSHTSQYLCASSSLAGTGDEQFFGPGTRLTVL.

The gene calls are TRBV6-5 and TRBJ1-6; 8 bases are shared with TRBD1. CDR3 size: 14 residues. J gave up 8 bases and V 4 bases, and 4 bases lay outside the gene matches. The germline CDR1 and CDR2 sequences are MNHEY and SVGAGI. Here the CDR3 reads CASSWTGRDSPLHF. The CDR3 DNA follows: TGTGCCAGCAGTTGGACAGGGAGGGATTCACCCCTCCACTTT.